The T cell receptor beta chain under discussion was sequenced for a study of T cell responses to AZD1222 COVID-19 vaccine. TCRdb keeps only in-frame clones here, not all; method: immunoSEQ multiplex PCR. The sample carries tens of thousands of clones, 80% to 90% recorded once. This clone was recorded only once. Germline CDR1 reads LGHDT; CDR2 reads YNNKEL (reference sequence). The CDR3 extends over 14 amino acids. V was cut by 4 bases and J by 5 bases, with 12 bases left in between. The TCR originated in an adult in good health. The input for sequencing was peripheral blood, taken on day 0 of AZD1222 vaccination. The chain couples TRBV3-1 (or the pseudogene TRBV3-2) to TRBJ2-1; D ambiguous. CDR3 in DNA: TGTGCCAGCAGCCTCGGCCTGCGAAACAATGAGCAGTTCTTC. Amino acid sequence: CASSLGLRNNEQFF.